The source of this T cell receptor (beta chain) is a study of T cells after yellow fever vaccination. Study at large: Fractions of low cell number were prepared using SMART-Seq v4 Ultra Low Input. Study-level findings and limits: A weaker but faster secondary response was observed, peaking on day 5 versus 15.

In regard to this clonotype: Its antigen is unknown.

TCRdb reprocessed the 5' RACE reads via MiXCR and lists one record per CDR3 protein. The sample records hundreds of thousands of distinct CDR3 sequences, roughly an eighth being singletons. The length of the CDR3 is 12 residues. The chain recombines TRBV12-2 with TRBJ2-7. TRBV12-2 is a pseudogene. This clonotype was sampled from a man aged 18-30 years who received the YFV17D yellow fever vaccine. Sequences were derived from CD4+ T cells sorted from PBMCs, sampled 15 days after the yellow fever booster vaccination. DNA of the CDR3: TGTGCAAGTCGCGAGCGGCGAAGCGAGCAGTACTTC. This sequence encodes CASRERRSEQYF.